This is a list of T cell receptor beta chains from one sample in a study of siplizumab effects on memory and regulatory T cells. Profiled with immunoSEQ multiplex PCR; TCRdb holds only in-frame clones, not every one. Of some 100,000 clones in the sample, approximately 93% were seen once. The sequenced sample was CD8+ T cells sorted from blood. The receptors were sampled from a human donor in good health. Both conserved end residues are part of each CDR3. Fields, in order: V gene, CDR3 length, J gene, D gene, clone size, CDR3 protein, CDR3 DNA. A D gene is named only where the DNA matches it firmly. Size is stated for part of the rows, as once, few or many counts, or as a class when the clone is expanded.

v_gene: TRBV19; len: 14; j_gene: TRBJ1-1; d_gene: .; abundance: .; CDR3aa: CASSIGKWNTEAFF; CDR3nt: TGTGCCAGTAGTATCGGGAAATGGAACACTGAAGCTTTCTTT
v_gene: TRBV19; len: 14; j_gene: TRBJ2-7; d_gene: TRBD2; abundance: .; CDR3aa: CASSIGLAGVEQYF; CDR3nt: TGTGCCAGTAGCATAGGACTAGCGGGAGTCGAGCAGTACTTC
v_gene: TRBV5-8; len: 15; j_gene: TRBJ2-1; d_gene: .; abundance: .; CDR3aa: CASIKPGTAYNEQFF; CDR3nt: TGTGCCAGCATCAAACCCGGGACGGCGTACAATGAGCAGTTCTTC
v_gene: TRBV7-2; len: 15; j_gene: TRBJ1-3; d_gene: .; abundance: .; CDR3aa: CASSLAGASGNTIYF; CDR3nt: TGTGCCAGCAGCTTAGCAGGGGCCTCTGGAAACACCATATATTTT
v_gene: TRBV7-9; len: 12; j_gene: TRBJ1-5; d_gene: .; abundance: few; CDR3aa: CASSLDGLGQHF; CDR3nt: TGTGCCAGCAGCTTAGATGGTCTGGGGCAGCATTTT
v_gene: TRBV4-2; len: 15; j_gene: TRBJ1-1; d_gene: .; abundance: .; CDR3aa: CASSQVSTDGSTAFF; CDR3nt: TGTGCCAGCAGCCAAGTGTCGACGGATGGGTCGACGGCTTTCTTT
v_gene: TRBV6-5; len: 15; j_gene: TRBJ1-1; d_gene: .; abundance: .; CDR3aa: CASSYSGDLNTEAFF; CDR3nt: TGTGCCAGCAGTTACTCGGGGGATTTGAACACTGAAGCTTTCTTT
v_gene: TRBV11-2; len: 12; j_gene: TRBJ2-7; d_gene: .; abundance: .; CDR3aa: CASSFAYYEQYF; CDR3nt: TGTGCCAGCAGCTTTGCCTACTACGAGCAGTACTTC
v_gene: TRBV13; len: 18; j_gene: TRBJ1-4; d_gene: TRBD1; abundance: .; CDR3aa: CASSLVGGTGDVREKLFF; CDR3nt: TGTGCCAGCAGCTTAGTGGGCGGCACAGGGGACGTAAGAGAAAAACTGTTTTTT
v_gene: TRBV15; len: 15; j_gene: TRBJ2-2; d_gene: .; abundance: .; CDR3aa: CATSRVAGKTGELFF; CDR3nt: TGTGCCACCAGCAGAGTCGCCGGCAAGACCGGGGAGCTGTTTTTT
v_gene: TRBV30; len: 11; j_gene: TRBJ1-1; d_gene: .; abundance: .; CDR3aa: CAYLGNTEAFF; CDR3nt: TGTGCCTACCTCGGGAACACTGAAGCTTTCTTT
v_gene: TRBV13; len: 14; j_gene: TRBJ1-1; d_gene: .; abundance: .; CDR3aa: CASSINSVNTEAFF; CDR3nt: TGTGCCAGCAGCATCAATTCGGTGAACACTGAAGCTTTCTTT
v_gene: TRBV13; len: 14; j_gene: TRBJ1-5; d_gene: .; abundance: once; CDR3aa: CASSSQGMGQPQHF; CDR3nt: TGTGCCAGCAGCTCGCAGGGTATGGGTCAGCCCCAGCATTTT
v_gene: TRBV5-6; len: 15; j_gene: TRBJ2-7; d_gene: TRBD1; abundance: once; CDR3aa: CASSLSGRGRYEQYF; CDR3nt: TGTGCCAGCAGCTTGTCTGGCAGGGGGCGCTACGAGCAGTACTTC
v_gene: TRBV27; len: 16; j_gene: TRBJ2-7; d_gene: TRBD2; abundance: .; CDR3aa: CASSLSALAGDYEQYF; CDR3nt: TGTGCCAGCAGTTTATCAGCTCTAGCGGGAGACTACGAGCAGTACTTC
v_gene: TRBV4-1; len: 15; j_gene: TRBJ1-5; d_gene: .; abundance: few; CDR3aa: CASSLSGASNQPQHF; CDR3nt: TGCGCCAGCTCGCTATCGGGGGCGAGCAATCAGCCCCAGCATTTT
v_gene: TRBV4-3; len: 14; j_gene: TRBJ2-1; d_gene: .; abundance: .; CDR3aa: CASSPRGSGNEQFF; CDR3nt: TGCGCCAGCAGCCCCCGGGGTAGCGGCAATGAGCAGTTCTTC
v_gene: TRBV5-5; len: 13; j_gene: TRBJ2-7; d_gene: TRBD1; abundance: .; CDR3aa: CASSYRDSYEQYF; CDR3nt: TGTGCCAGCAGCTACCGGGACAGCTACGAGCAGTACTTC
v_gene: TRBV6-5; len: 15; j_gene: TRBJ1-2; d_gene: .; abundance: .; CDR3aa: CASRLKGFWPYGYTF; CDR3nt: TGTGCCAGCAGACTTAAGGGGTTCTGGCCCTATGGCTACACCTTC
v_gene: TRBV4-1; len: 17; j_gene: TRBJ1-1; d_gene: .; abundance: few; CDR3aa: CASSQDPPGGANTEAFF; CDR3nt: TGCGCCAGCAGCCAAGACCCCCCCGGTGGAGCAAACACTGAAGCTTTCTTT
v_gene: TRBV7-9; len: 13; j_gene: TRBJ1-5; d_gene: .; abundance: once; CDR3aa: CASSYSFNQPQHF; CDR3nt: TGTGCCAGCAGCTACAGTTTCAATCAGCCCCAGCATTTT
v_gene: TRBV2; len: 14; j_gene: TRBJ1-2; d_gene: TRBD1; abundance: .; CDR3aa: CASSDRQGPDGYTF; CDR3nt: TGTGCCAGCAGTGATAGACAGGGTCCCGATGGCTACACCTTC
v_gene: TRBV7-9; len: 14; j_gene: TRBJ2-2; d_gene: .; abundance: once; CDR3aa: CASSSGLLPGELFF; CDR3nt: TGTGCCAGCAGCTCAGGACTTTTGCCCGGGGAGCTGTTTTTT
v_gene: TRBV5-6; len: 14; j_gene: TRBJ2-1; d_gene: TRBD2; abundance: .; CDR3aa: CASSLSPSGNEQFF; CDR3nt: TGTGCCAGCAGCTTATCTCCTAGCGGCAATGAGCAGTTCTTC
v_gene: TRBV7-6; len: 16; j_gene: TRBJ2-3; d_gene: .; abundance: .; CDR3aa: CASSLRGPASTDTQYF; CDR3nt: TGTGCCAGCAGCCTCCGGGGACCCGCTAGCACAGATACGCAGTATTTT
v_gene: TRBV13; len: 15; j_gene: TRBJ2-3; d_gene: .; abundance: .; CDR3aa: CASSLAGTSTDTQYF; CDR3nt: TGTGCCAGCAGCTTAGCGGGGACTAGCACAGATACGCAGTATTTT
v_gene: TRBV5-6; len: 13; j_gene: TRBJ2-1; d_gene: .; abundance: .; CDR3aa: CASSLGSYNEQFF; CDR3nt: TGTGCCAGCAGCTTGGGCAGCTACAATGAGCAGTTCTTC
v_gene: TRBV13; len: 16; j_gene: TRBJ2-7; d_gene: TRBD2; abundance: .; CDR3aa: CASSLSGGGHGYEQYF; CDR3nt: TGTGCCAGCAGCTTATCTGGCGGGGGGCACGGTTACGAGCAGTACTTC
v_gene: TRBV13; len: 15; j_gene: TRBJ2-5; d_gene: .; abundance: .; CDR3aa: CASSQQQGYQETQYF; CDR3nt: TGTGCCAGCAGCCAACAACAGGGCTACCAAGAGACCCAGTACTTC
v_gene: TRBV28; len: 15; j_gene: TRBJ2-7; d_gene: .; abundance: .; CDR3aa: CASTPAERAYEWQYF; CDR3nt: TGTGCCAGCACCCCTGCGGAAAGGGCCTACGAGTGGCAGTACTTC
v_gene: TRBV15; len: 17; j_gene: TRBJ1-5; d_gene: TRBD1; abundance: .; CDR3aa: CATSIAPTDRDNQPQHF; CDR3nt: TGTGCCACCAGTATTGCCCCCACCGACAGGGACAATCAGCCCCAGCATTTT
v_gene: TRBV5-6; len: 11; j_gene: TRBJ2-5; d_gene: TRBD1; abundance: .; CDR3aa: CASSSGQGWYF; CDR3nt: TGTGCCAGCAGCTCCGGACAGGGTTGGTACTTC